This T cell receptor (beta chain) was retrieved from a study of T-cell reconstitution after alpha-beta-depleted transplantation in children. The germline V gene has CDR1 GTSNPN and CDR2 SVGIG (reference sequence). V lost 0 bases to trimming and J lost 6 bases; unmatched junction nucleotides: 4. The CDR3 totals 14 residues. This clonotype was observed at least ten times. Unique molecular identifiers were incorporated into the prepared TCRbeta library. TCRdb redid the calling of the PCR reads with MiXCR, one entry per CDR3 protein. The sample gives about 640,000 distinct CDR3 sequences, 16% of which show up once; under 1.2% is in the top ten.

The chain employs TRBV30 and TRBJ2-2; 7 bases map to TRBD2. This sequence originates from a human donor who donated a stem cell graft to a child with acute myeloid leukemia. This specimen was PBMCs from the stem cell graft donor, taken from the stem cell graft. The CDR3 sequence is CAWSVLAASGELFF. In DNA, the CDR3 is TGTGCCTGGAGTGTCCTAGCGGCGTCCGGGGAGCTGTTTTTT.